This is a list of T cell receptor beta chains from one sample in a study of blood T cell repertoires in COVID-19. The repertoire was sequenced with immunoSEQ multiplex PCR; TCRdb's copy has only in-frame clones and lacks some. The table has tens of thousands of clones, 82% seen once. Sequenced: peripheral blood. These receptors were collected from a human donor in a cohort sampled during active or convalescent COVID-19. Both conserved end residues are part of each CDR3. Fields, in order: CDR3 DNA, CDR3 protein, V gene, D gene, clone size, CDR3 length, J gene. The D gene is left open where the match is weak. Only some rows state a clone size, as once, few, many or a class for expanded clones.

TGTGCCAGCAGCCAGGCCAGGGTGGATGGCTACACCTTC | CASSQARVDGYTF | TRBV14 | - | - | 13 | TRBJ1-2
TGTGCCAGTAGGGGACAGGGGGTCGGTTCACCCCTCCACTTT | CASRGQGVGSPLHF | TRBV19 | TRBD1 | - | 14 | TRBJ1-6
TGTGCCAGCAGCTTAGGGACAGGGGGCGGCTACGAGCAGTACTTC | CASSLGTGGGYEQYF | TRBV7-2 | TRBD1 | - | 15 | TRBJ2-7
TGTGCCAGCAGCAAAGGGGGACAGGGCCAGAATCAGCCCCAGCATTTT | CASSKGGQGQNQPQHF | TRBV21-1 | - | - | 16 | TRBJ1-5
TGTGCCAGCAGCCCCACTAAGGGGGGGCTGGAAACCTTC | CASSPTKGGLETF | TRBV11-2 | - | - | 13 | TRBJ1-2
TGTGCCAGCAGGACCCAGTGGGACAGGGGTATCTCTGGAAACACCATATATTTT | CASRTQWDRGISGNTIYF | TRBV7-9 | TRBD1 | - | 18 | TRBJ1-3
TGCGCCAGCGGGACAGGAAGCAATTTTTATGGCTACACCTTC | CASGTGSNFYGYTF | TRBV5-1 | TRBD1 | - | 14 | TRBJ1-2
TGTGCCAGCAGCGGCCAGAACACTGAAGCTTTCTTT | CASSGQNTEAFF | TRBV5-5 | - | - | 12 | TRBJ1-1
TGTGCCAGCAGTTACTCGGCCTTCCCTTACAATGAGCAGTTCTTC | CASSYSAFPYNEQFF | TRBV6-2/TRBV6-3 | - | - | 15 | TRBJ2-1
TGTGCCAGTAGTATCGGAGTAGGGCTAGCGGTCACAGATACGCAGTATTTT | CASSIGVGLAVTDTQYF | TRBV19 | TRBD2 | once | 17 | TRBJ2-3
TGTGCCAGCAGCTTAGGGGCAGGGGACGGGGAAAAACTGTTTTTT | CASSLGAGDGEKLFF | TRBV7-8 | - | - | 15 | TRBJ1-4
TGCGCCAGCAGCTTGGGACTAGTCACAGATACGCAGTATTTT | CASSLGLVTDTQYF | TRBV5-1 | - | once | 14 | TRBJ2-3
TGTGCCAGCAGCTTAGCCGGGAACACTGAAGCTTTCTTT | CASSLAGNTEAFF | TRBV7-2 | - | - | 13 | TRBJ1-1
TGTGCCAGTACCTACAGGGAAGGCACTGAAGCTTTCTTT | CASTYREGTEAFF | TRBV19 | - | - | 13 | TRBJ1-1
TGTGCCTGGAGTGGGACAGCCTATGGCTACACCTTC | CAWSGTAYGYTF | TRBV30 | - | - | 12 | TRBJ1-2
TGTGCCAGCAGCTCCTTCAGGGGCGCCGGGACAGATACGCAGTATTTT | CASSSFRGAGTDTQYF | TRBV5-6 | - | - | 16 | TRBJ2-3
TGCAGTGGGTCGGGGAATGAGCAGTTCTTC | CSGSGNEQFF | TRBV20-1 | - | - | 10 | TRBJ2-1
TGTGCCAGCAGCCAAGTGGCGGCTCGAGCGGGGGGGTTTCAAGAGACCCAGTACTTC | CASSQVAARAGGFQETQYF | TRBV4-2 | TRBD2 | - | 19 | TRBJ2-5
TGTGCCAGTAGTATGTCCGCAGGGACAACCGGGGAGCTGTTTTTT | CASSMSAGTTGELFF | TRBV19 | - | once | 15 | TRBJ2-2
TGTGCCAGCAGTTCCAACAGGGAAGGAAGGGCTGAAAAACTGTTTTTT | CASSSNREGRAEKLFF | TRBV6-2/TRBV6-3 | - | - | 16 | TRBJ1-4
TGTGCAAGTCGCCCCGGCAGGTCCAGTAGCAATCAGCCCCAGCATTTT | CASRPGRSSSNQPQHF | TRBV12-2 | - | - | 16 | TRBJ1-5
TGTGCCAGCAGCTTTAGGACAGATCCAAACACTGAAGCTTTCTTT | CASSFRTDPNTEAFF | TRBV11-2 | - | once | 15 | TRBJ1-1
TGTGCCAGCTCACCACCGAACCTAGCGGGTCACAATGAGCAGTTCTTC | CASSPPNLAGHNEQFF | TRBV18 | TRBD2 | - | 16 | TRBJ2-1
TGTGCCAGCAGCGCGCTCGGGGGGCCCGAGCTGCAGTATTTT | CASSALGGPELQYF | TRBV9 | - | - | 14 | TRBJ2-3